These T cell receptor beta chains were read from a single sample in a study of T cell repertoires in cytomegalovirus infection. TCRdb independently ran MiXCR on the reads; one entry per CDR3 protein. This table has a few hundred thousand distinct CDR3 sequences, around 15% appearing once. The specimen was CD8+ T cells from PBMCs. The origin of the receptors is a human donor in good health (CMV status not recorded). Some clones in this sample may be carry-over from other donors' samples. CDR3s include the opening cysteine and the closing phenylalanine or tryptophan. Fields, in order: CDR3 protein, J gene, clone size, V gene. The size field is filled for only some rows; it gives once, few, many or a size class.

cdr3_aa: CAIREDRETQYF; j_call: TRBJ2-5; clone_size: few; v_call: TRBV10-3
cdr3_aa: CASSSGGSYEQYF; j_call: TRBJ2-7; clone_size: many; v_call: TRBV5-6
cdr3_aa: CASSLGITEAFF; j_call: TRBJ1-1; clone_size: many; v_call: TRBV12-3/TRBV12-4
cdr3_aa: CASSLWTTETYEQYF; j_call: TRBJ2-7; clone_size: few; v_call: TRBV5-1
cdr3_aa: CASSLGDQIYEQYF; j_call: TRBJ2-7; clone_size: NA; v_call: TRBV13
cdr3_aa: CASSYGGRTYEQYF; j_call: TRBJ2-7; clone_size: many; v_call: TRBV11-2
cdr3_aa: CASSEAVPGLGEQYF; j_call: TRBJ2-7; clone_size: many; v_call: TRBV2
cdr3_aa: CASSATTATMDSRKATQYF; j_call: TRBJ2-5; clone_size: many; v_call: TRBV6-2/TRBV6-3
cdr3_aa: CRVEDTGAPYVQYF; j_call: TRBJ2-7; clone_size: NA; v_call: TRBV29-1
cdr3_aa: CASSSATGNEKLFF; j_call: TRBJ1-4; clone_size: many; v_call: TRBV7-6
cdr3_aa: CASSYSPPAYNEQFF; j_call: TRBJ2-1; clone_size: many; v_call: TRBV7-9
cdr3_aa: CASSFRDSSNEQFF; j_call: TRBJ2-1; clone_size: NA; v_call: TRBV11-2
cdr3_aa: CASRIGQGTQETQYF; j_call: TRBJ2-5; clone_size: many; v_call: TRBV6-1
cdr3_aa: CASSSPGQGAVYGYTF; j_call: TRBJ1-2; clone_size: few; v_call: TRBV7-9
cdr3_aa: CASSVDVTVISDTQYF; j_call: TRBJ2-3; clone_size: many; v_call: TRBV9
cdr3_aa: CASSLTGRAGYNEQFF; j_call: TRBJ2-1; clone_size: many; v_call: TRBV7-6
cdr3_aa: CATQAGGSYNEQFF; j_call: TRBJ2-1; clone_size: NA; v_call: TRBV27
cdr3_aa: CASSQERGSPSYEQYF; j_call: TRBJ2-7; clone_size: many; v_call: TRBV4-2
cdr3_aa: CASSLGIPLRPGEKLFF; j_call: TRBJ1-4; clone_size: few; v_call: TRBV12-3/TRBV12-4
cdr3_aa: CASSFGYTGELFF; j_call: TRBJ2-2; clone_size: many; v_call: TRBV19
cdr3_aa: CAISEGGQGSQPQHF; j_call: TRBJ1-5; clone_size: NA; v_call: TRBV10-3
cdr3_aa: CASSILLATQETQYF; j_call: TRBJ2-5; clone_size: NA; v_call: TRBV6-6
cdr3_aa: CASSLLAGVQETQYF; j_call: TRBJ2-5; clone_size: many; v_call: TRBV7-6
cdr3_aa: CSASSPGQGTYNEQFF; j_call: TRBJ2-1; clone_size: NA; v_call: TRBV20-1
cdr3_aa: CSVEGQALNTEAFF; j_call: TRBJ1-1; clone_size: NA; v_call: TRBV29-1
cdr3_aa: CASSYITGEATYEQYF; j_call: TRBJ2-7; clone_size: few; v_call: TRBV7-8
cdr3_aa: CASSQYSGGPNTGELFF; j_call: TRBJ2-2; clone_size: NA; v_call: TRBV4-2
cdr3_aa: CASSFATSGNTIYF; j_call: TRBJ1-3; clone_size: few; v_call: TRBV6-2/TRBV6-3
cdr3_aa: CASSWKNSPLHF; j_call: TRBJ1-6; clone_size: many; v_call: TRBV7-2
cdr3_aa: CASSVYLEDSRGTF; j_call: TRBJ1-2; clone_size: few; v_call: TRBV2
cdr3_aa: CSVVRLAGASSTDTQYF; j_call: TRBJ2-3; clone_size: NA; v_call: TRBV29-1
cdr3_aa: CASSQASLGADEQYF; j_call: TRBJ2-7; clone_size: many; v_call: TRBV4-1
cdr3_aa: CASSVAFPASSYEQYF; j_call: TRBJ2-7; clone_size: NA; v_call: TRBV9
cdr3_aa: CASSFSPRDNINTEAFF; j_call: TRBJ1-1; clone_size: many; v_call: TRBV7-2
cdr3_aa: CASKEDGTDLHF; j_call: TRBJ1-6; clone_size: few; v_call: TRBV6-5
cdr3_aa: CASSLATGGSTDTQYF; j_call: TRBJ2-3; clone_size: many; v_call: TRBV7-6
cdr3_aa: CASSQSRAVATGELFF; j_call: TRBJ2-2; clone_size: many; v_call: TRBV23-1
cdr3_aa: CASSQEGRRALDTEAFF; j_call: TRBJ1-1; clone_size: NA; v_call: TRBV4-2
cdr3_aa: CASAFSGGNTGELFF; j_call: TRBJ2-2; clone_size: few; v_call: TRBV2
cdr3_aa: CATSRDRGFTEAFF; j_call: TRBJ1-1; clone_size: NA; v_call: TRBV15
cdr3_aa: CASSTIRGGEYNEQFF; j_call: TRBJ2-1; clone_size: many; v_call: TRBV28
cdr3_aa: CASSSDRRNEKLFF; j_call: TRBJ1-4; clone_size: many; v_call: TRBV7-8
cdr3_aa: CAIGAGEETQYF; j_call: TRBJ2-5; clone_size: few; v_call: TRBV10-3
cdr3_aa: CASSYSSGGAVGDNEQFF; j_call: TRBJ2-1; clone_size: NA; v_call: TRBV6-5
cdr3_aa: CASSHPREGTGTYQETQYF; j_call: TRBJ2-5; clone_size: NA; v_call: TRBV4-1
cdr3_aa: CASSLTGAADTQYF; j_call: TRBJ2-3; clone_size: many; v_call: TRBV7-3
cdr3_aa: CASSLSHRRGTEAFF; j_call: TRBJ1-1; clone_size: NA; v_call: TRBV7-9
cdr3_aa: CASSQRQGTTTLDDGYTF; j_call: TRBJ1-2; clone_size: NA; v_call: TRBV25-1
cdr3_aa: CASSYDRQGLSGANVLTF; j_call: TRBJ2-6; clone_size: many; v_call: TRBV6-5
cdr3_aa: CASSEGWRGSLTYEQYF; j_call: TRBJ2-7; clone_size: NA; v_call: TRBV2